This record looks at one TCR beta chain sequence and its context. It has no known antigen specificity. No clone much larger than this one lies a single base away; base qualities are absent. This entry comes from a study of molecular identifiers for immune sequencing clone quantification (dated by TCRdb to 2017 to 2018). Regarding the research as a whole: For a replicate experiment, RNA from around 20,000 or 99,000 naive CD8 T cells was divided into five aliquots, of which four were sequenced. This methods study benchmarked molecular-identifier clustering-based TCR repertoire sequencing (MIDCIRS) and TCR RNA copy counting, using CD8 T cells to do so.

Libraries of naive CD8 T cells were built from anywhere between about 19,000 and 1,100,000 sorted cells, with 10%, 30% or 50% of the purified RNA used. On a BD FACSAria II, naive CD8 T cells were FACS-sorted as CD8+CD4-CCR7+CD45RA+ and collected into RLT Plus buffer. To test detection sensitivity, Jurkat RNA equivalent to more than eight TCR copies was spiked into samples of roughly 18,000-1,100,000 naive CD8 T cells. Enrichment of CD8 T cells was performed with RosetteSep CD8+ T Cell Enrichment Cocktail and Ficoll-Paque, after which ACK red cell lysis was carried out. Libraries were built with PCR. TCRdb names NextSeq 500 as the instrument used. Preparation of bulk TCR libraries followed a previously described approach, with the TCR primers listed in Table S5. Purification of total RNA was performed with the Qiagen AllPrep DNA/RNA kit. Before analysis, reads from multiple sequencing runs of one library were combined. Per the original workflow: Reads were retained only if their TCR constant sequence matched exactly, and those retained reads were trimmed to 150 nt and grouped according to their 12-nt molecular barcodes. Within each barcode group, reads were sub-clustered at a 15% Levenshtein threshold, and quality-weighted consensus sequences were built per RNA molecule. Non-functional sequences were excluded, and lower-count sequences lying one edit away from another sequence were also excluded. Barcode sub-clusters with fewer than 20% of the maximum read count were removed, based on fitting two negative binomial distributions. TCRdb redid the processing of the public reads, applying fastp at Q25 and MiXCR, and retained in-frame beta chains. Records with the same CDR3 protein are collapsed into one entry carrying the most frequent genes and DNA. These V and J calls derive from TCRdb rather than the authors' analysis. Here the sample has 100,000 or so distinct CDR3 sequences; approximately 40% occur a single time. Around 4% of the sample is in the top ten clones.

Sequences SGHDN (CDR1) and FVKESK (CDR2) are obtained from the germline V gene. Germline trimming: 2 bases from V, 2 bases from J; junction bases outside gene matches: 17. Spanning cysteine to phenylalanine, the CDR3 consists of 19 amino acids. Of all the DNA, just the CDR3 is kept, 57 bases in frame from base 1. Study-wide conclusions, independent of this receptor: In CMV-specific effector cells, clones with more than 20 RNA copies accounted for over 99% of molecules, whereas in naive cells such clones accounted for under 1%. When barcode sub-clustering was left out, chimeric consensus sequences inflated TCR diversity, with chimeras reaching as high as 47%. Naive libraries contained spiked-in Jurkat TCR RNA (approximately 10 copies' worth), which is not part of the donor repertoire. The sizes of highly expanded clones could end up underestimated when identical TCR molecules share a barcode. Modeling gave around 3 recovered TCR RNA copies per cell versus around 9.9 by digital PCR, implying around 33% capture efficiency. A single cell's worth of spiked-in Jurkat TCR RNA was reported detectable even among one million naive CD8 T cells.

The receptor chain draws on TRBV14 and TRBJ2-5, and 7 bases in between align with TRBD2. The specimen sequenced was naive CD8+ T cells from blood, with Jurkat cell RNA spiked in. Reading the label with the study, this specimen's cell subset or site is: FACS-sorted CD8+CD4-CCR7+CD45RA+ naive T cells. The sequence derives from a human donor in good health. Some libraries in this study had Jurkat cell RNA spiked in. The CDR3 region reads CASSQRSGLVILPQETQYF. The nucleotides are TGTGCCAGCAGCCAACGATCAGGACTAGTCATATTACCTCAAGAGACCCAGTACTTC.